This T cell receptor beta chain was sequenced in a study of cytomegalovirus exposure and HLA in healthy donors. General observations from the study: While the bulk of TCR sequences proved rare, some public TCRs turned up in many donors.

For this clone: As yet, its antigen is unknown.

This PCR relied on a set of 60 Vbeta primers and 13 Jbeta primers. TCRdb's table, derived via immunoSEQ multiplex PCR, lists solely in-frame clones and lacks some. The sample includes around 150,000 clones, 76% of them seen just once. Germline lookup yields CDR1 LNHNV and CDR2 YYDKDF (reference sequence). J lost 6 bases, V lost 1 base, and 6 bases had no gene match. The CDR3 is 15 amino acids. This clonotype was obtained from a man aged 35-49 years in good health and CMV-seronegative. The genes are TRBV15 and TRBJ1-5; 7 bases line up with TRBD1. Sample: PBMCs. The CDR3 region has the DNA TGTGCCACCAGCAGAGGGACAGGAGGTGGTCAGCCCCAGCATTTT. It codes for CATSRGTGGGQPQHF.